Below, 20 T cell receptor beta chains from the same sample are listed, as sequenced in a study of metastatic and nonmetastatic thyroid tumors. TCRdb re-called clones from the PCR reads using MiXCR. Of about 13,000 clones in the sample, around 25% were seen once. Ahead of thyroid surgery, no patient had received treatment of any kind. The sample was blood. These receptors originate from a male donor with papillary thyroid cancer or a benign thyroid nodule (not recorded which). Some clones in this sample may be carry-over from other donors' samples.

This clone was observed a few times. The chain employs TRBV6-5 and TRBJ1-5, with 9 bases aligning to TRBD1. The CDR3 is 16 residues long. After removal of 4 bases from V and 2 bases from J, the junction contained 6 bases not matched to a gene. CDR1 and CDR2 from the germline V gene are MNHEY and SVGAGI. This CDR3 is CASSSPRQGGNQPQHF. The CDR3 DNA sequence: TGTGCCAGCAGTTCCCCGCGACAGGGGGGCAATCAGCCCCAGCATTTT.

This clone was recorded many times. V gene TRBV20-1 combines with J gene TRBJ2-2, with 8 positions matching TRBD2. This CDR3 is built from 14 residues. CDR1 is DFQATT and CDR2 is SNEGSKA in the germline V gene (reference sequence). J was trimmed by 6 bases and V by 2 bases; bases with no gene match: 5. The CDR3 DNA is TGCAGTGCTAGAAGAGCGGGAGATGCCGGGGAGCTGTTTTTT. Its protein product is CSARRAGDAGELFF.

In this sample, this clone turned up a few times. The chain has TRBV6-1 and TRBJ1-1; no reliable D call. V shed 10 bases and J shed 1 base, with 13 bases lying between them. This CDR3 is built from 13 residues. The germline gives CDR1 MNHNS, CDR2 SASEGT. The CDR3, as DNA: TGTGCCAACAGAACCGCGCCGAACACTGAAGCTTTCTTT. Its protein product is CANRTAPNTEAFF.

The V gene is TRBV6-2 or TRBV6-3, the J gene TRBJ2-2; tentatively, D is TRBD2 (5 bases). The CDR3 totals 12 residues. Germline V lookup: CDR1 MNHEY, CDR2 SVGEGT. V was cut by 5 bases and J by 7 bases, with 8 bases left in between. The CDR3, as DNA: TGTGCCAGCAGTATCCGGGGCGGGGAGCTGTTTTTT. The encoded protein is CASSIRGGELFF.

Ten or more counts support this clone. CDR3 DNA: TGTGCCAGCAGCTTAGGAACTAGCGGGAGAGCCTGGGCCGAGCAGTTCTTC. It is translated as CASSLGTSGRAWAEQFF. The chain links TRBV13 to TRBJ2-1; 11 bases fit TRBD2. J gave up 10 bases and V 0 bases, and 11 bases lay outside the gene matches. Per the germline V gene, CDR1 is PRHDT and CDR2 is FYEKMQ (reference sequence). The CDR3 extends over 17 amino acids.

The chain uses TRBV5-1 and TRBJ1-3; weak D call: TRBD1 (6 bases). Trimming pared 6 bases from V and 4 bases from J, leaving 17 bases between. CDR1 is SGHRS and CDR2 is YFSETQ in the germline V gene. This CDR3 contains 15 residues. The CDR3 DNA reads TGCGCCAGCAAGGGGGGCTGGGACGACGGAAACACCATATATTTT. Protein: CASKGGWDDGNTIYF.

The V gene is TRBV2, the J gene TRBJ2-7, with D unclear. The CDR3 extends over 11 amino acids. The germline V gene encodes CDR1 SNHLY and CDR2 FYNNEI. The V and J ends lost 11 bases and 3 bases respectively, with 11 bases between them. The CDR3 spells CASSVGYEQYF. The CDR3 bases are TGTGCCTCCTCGGTGGGCTACGAGCAGTACTTC.

V gene TRBV7-2 combines with J gene TRBJ2-2; TRBD1 agrees at 9 bases. CDR3 length: 14 amino acids. CDR1 and CDR2 (germline): SGHTA, FQGNSA. Trimming cost V 5 bases and J 4 bases; bases outside gene matches: 2. As DNA, the CDR3 is TGTGCCAGCAGCAAACAGGGGGCCACCGGGGAGCTGTTTTTT. Protein sequence: CASSKQGATGELFF.

This clone has a handful of counts. The rearrangement uses TRBV6-2 or TRBV6-3 and TRBJ2-1; 7 positions agree with TRBD2. Germline V CDR1 and CDR2: MNHEY, SVGEGT. The J segment lost 2 bases and the V segment lost 5 bases, leaving 6 bases of the junction unmatched. This CDR3 has 15 amino acids. The CDR3 DNA sequence: TGTGCCAGCAGTCATAGCGGGCTTCCCTACAATGAGCAGTTCTTC. It is translated as CASSHSGLPYNEQFF.

This chain uses TRBV6-1 with TRBJ1-6; D remains ambiguous. V dropped 5 bases and J dropped 0 bases, with 8 bases sitting between them. Germline V lookup: CDR1 MNHNS, CDR2 SASEGT. The CDR3 extends over 15 amino acids. The DNA of the CDR3 is TGTGCCAGCAGTCAGTCGTCCTCCTATAATTCACCCCTCCACTTT. It encodes CASSQSSSYNSPLHF.

For the CDR3, the DNA is TGTGCCTGGAGTTGGACTAGCGGGAGTTTCGATGAGCAGTTCTTC. Protein sequence: CAWSWTSGSFDEQFF. V is TRBV30 and J is TRBJ2-5; 13 nucleotides agree with TRBD2. TRBJ2-1 explains the end of the DNA better; the J call may be wrong. The CDR3 is 15 residues long. Germline CDR1 reads GTSNPN; CDR2 reads SVGIG (reference sequence).

This clone was picked up a small number of times. The V gene is TRBV27, the J gene TRBJ2-2; TRBD2 agrees at 9 bases. Germline V CDR1 and CDR2: MNHEY, SMNVEV (reference sequence). V lost 7 bases to trimming and J lost 7 bases; unmatched junction nucleotides: 7. The CDR3 runs 14 residues. The CDR3 loop reads CASNSGTSSGELFF. The CDR3 DNA follows: TGTGCCAGCAATTCCGGGACTAGCAGCGGGGAGCTGTTTTTT.

The chain combines TRBV9 with TRBJ1-1; D unclear. V was clipped by 6 bases and J by 7 bases, with 13 bases between them. This CDR3 spans 12 amino acids. CDR1 is SGDLS, CDR2 YYNGEE, per germline. CDR3 sequence: CASNPGVGEAFF. The DNA of the CDR3 is TGTGCCAGCAATCCCGGGGTCGGTGAAGCTTTCTTT. The variable domain in full, with the rest retrieved from reference TRBV9 and TRBJ1-1, is DSGVTQTPKHLITATGQRVTLRCSPRSGDLSVYWYQQSLDQGLQFLIQYYNGEERAKGNILERFSAQQFPDLHSELNLSSLELGDSALYFCASNPGVGEAFFGQGTRLTVV.

This clone has a count of ten or more. V is TRBV7-9 and J is TRBJ1-2, with unresolved D. Germline lookup yields CDR1 SEHNR and CDR2 FQNEAQ (reference sequence). The CDR3 is 13 amino acids. The V end was cut by 1 base, the J end by 5 bases, with 8 bases between. The CDR3 DNA reads TGTGCCAGCAGCTTAGGGTCACAGTATGGCTACACCTTC. Residues: CASSLGSQYGYTF.

The chain couples TRBV7-2 to TRBJ1-1; 8 bases align to TRBD1. Germline CDR1 SGHTA, CDR2 FQGNSA. V lost 5 bases, J lost 0 bases, and 5 bases stayed unmatched. The CDR3 totals 15 residues. The CDR3 sequence: CASSPRQGMNTEAFF. As DNA, the CDR3 is TGTGCCAGCAGCCCTAGACAGGGGATGAACACTGAAGCTTTCTTT.

The rearrangement uses TRBV12-3 or TRBV12-4 and TRBJ2-7; D is undetermined. V was trimmed by 3 bases and J by 5 bases, leaving 5 bases between them. The CDR3 has 11 amino acids. The CDR3 loop reads CASSFLDEQYF. As DNA, the CDR3 is TGTGCCAGCAGTTTTTTGGACGAGCAGTACTTC.

CDR3 sequence reads: CASSSGTSDEQYF. CDR3 sequence (DNA): TGTGCCAGCAGCTCCGGGACTAGCGACGAGCAGTACTTC. This sequence joins TRBV11-3 and TRBJ2-7; 10 positions agree with TRBD2. V shed 4 bases and J 5 bases; nucleotides not matched to a gene: 2. This CDR3 comprises 13 residues. Germline V lookup: CDR1 SGHNT, CDR2 YENEEA.

The rearrangement uses TRBV6-2 or TRBV6-3 and TRBJ2-1; D gene uncertain. This CDR3 has 14 amino acids. Trimming cost V 8 bases and J 4 bases, with 15 bases left between them. CDR1 is MNHEY and CDR2 is SVGEGT in the germline V gene. Here the CDR3 DNA reads TGTGCCAGCCGCTCTGCCGGTTTATACAATGAGCAGTTCTTC. This sequence encodes CASRSAGLYNEQFF.

By share, this clone ranks as medium-sized. This sequence joins TRBV10-3 and TRBJ1-1; D gene ambiguous. V was clipped by 0 bases and J by 5 bases, with 7 bases between them. This CDR3 is 13 amino acids long. Germline CDR1 ENHRY, CDR2 SYGVKD. The CDR3 loop is CAISESWGTEAFF. In DNA form, the CDR3 reads TGTGCCATCAGTGAGTCTTGGGGAACTGAAGCTTTCTTT.

V and J are TRBV6-5 and TRBJ2-1, with D maybe TRBD1 (6 bases). Germline V CDR1 and CDR2: MNHEY, SVGAGI. The CDR3 consists of 15 residues. The V end was cut by 0 bases, the J end by 3 bases, with 9 bases between. The CDR3 loop reads CASSYSGTHYNEQFF. As DNA, the CDR3 is TGTGCCAGCAGTTACTCTGGGACACACTACAATGAGCAGTTCTTC.